This paragraph reports one T cell receptor beta chain. This clonotype was picked up many times. Its antigen target is currently unknown. Per-base qualities were not stored, and no clone one base away is much larger. The data were obtained in a study of neurological immune-mediated disorders (dated by TCRdb to between 2018 and 2021). General notes on the study: Peripheral blood TCR-beta repertoires from patients with HTLV-I-associated myelopathy (HAM/TSP), patients with multiple sclerosis, and healthy controls were compared in the study using UMI-based sequencing. The cohort included approximately 70 subjects: about 15 with HAM/TSP, about 35 with multiple sclerosis, and approximately 20 healthy controls. The 106 TCR-beta libraries covered PBMC samples along with longitudinal samples, technical triplicates, and paired sorted CD4+ and CD8+ T-cell subsets.

The CDR3 covers 13 residues, taking in both the cysteine and the phenylalanine. The kept DNA is CDR3 alone, 39 bases in frame from the first base. Trimming costs V 2 bases and J 5 bases, and their ends lie 10 bases apart. Unsorted PBMC libraries were generated from 2 million PBMCs stored in RNAlater at -80 °C until RNA extraction. PBMCs were separated from peripheral blood using Ficoll-Hypaque density gradient centrifugation and then cryopreserved in liquid nitrogen. Results and caveats for the whole study, not just this receptor: Expanded clones from different subjects shared no identical CDR3 amino acid sequences, which suggests that TCR-beta repertoires were private in all groups. TCR clonal expansion was highest in HAM/TSP patients and lowest in MS patients, with MS patients falling below even healthy controls.

cDNA was synthesized by template-switch 5'RACE using a primer with a 10-nucleotide random unique molecular identifier that tagged each TCR transcript. Over 160 million TCR-beta sequences, covering 15-18 subjects, were produced in each sequencing run. Total RNA was extracted with the RNeasy kit. The KAPA Real-time Library Amplification kit was used to amplify TCR-beta VDJ regions with primers targeting the TCR constant region and the 5'RACE anchor. Sample indexes and Illumina adaptors were added in a first PCR, after which library yield was increased in a second PCR. After Ampure bead purification, the TCR product of roughly 650 bp was size-selected on a 2% E-gel SizeSelection system. Before pooling, libraries had their quality checked on a Bioanalyzer, their concentration measured with Qubit, and their quantity determined with the Kapa Library Quantification kit. An Illumina HiSeq 2500 sequenced the libraries paired-end 2 x 150 bp. To increase sequence diversity, roughly 24-31% phiX was spiked into each library pool. The published analysis was carried out like this. Quality-filtered reads were processed with the UMI-based MiGEC pipeline, which removed over 75% of raw TCR sequences during error correction. VDJ genes were aligned to IMGT germline references, and clonotypes were defined by unique CDR3 amino acid sequence plus V-J genes. Clonal expansion, Shannon diversity and CDR3 relatedness were evaluated with VDJtools (CalcPairwiseDistances, ClusterSamples), while phylogenetic trees were built in CLCbio workbench. Expanded clones were defined as having at least 8 unique UMIs, based on coefficient-of-variation modelling across technical triplicates. TCRdb's own reprocessing of the public reads used fastp at Q25 and MiXCR and kept productive beta chains. Under each unique CDR3 protein, matching rows form one entry showing the most common genes and DNA. The V and J calls reflect TCRdb's pipeline rather than the authors' work. This sample lists tens of thousands of distinct CDR3 sequences; approximately 10% were detected once. The ten largest clones take up about 5.2% of the sample.

The receptor's source is a man in his sixties or seventies with HTLV-1-associated myelopathy (HAM/TSP). The receptor chain draws on TRBV12-3 or TRBV12-4 and TRBJ2-7; the D gene lacks a confident call. Sequences were obtained from PBMCs. The CDR3 here reads CASSLTQRHEQYF. The DNA is as follows: TGTGCCAGCAGTTTAACCCAGCGCCACGAGCAGTACTTC.